Presented here are 18 T cell receptor beta chains from one specimen sequenced in a study of blood T cells in healthy people across ages. The use of a sample-barcoded 5' primer and a J-beta primer mix characterized a second PCR of roughly 7 to 11 cycles. TCRdb passed the 5' RACE reads through MiXCR, listing each CDR3 protein once. The sample comprises around 800,000 distinct CDR3 sequences, around half of which are singletons, and about two fifths rests with the top ten. Sequenced sample: blood. All receptors derive from a man older than 75 in good health.

This clonotype showed up just a few times. The rearrangement links TRBV24-1 to TRBJ2-1; D is unresolved. The DNA end is more similar to TRBJ2-7, so the J call may be wrong. CDR3 length: 13 residues. CDR1 and CDR2 (germline): KGHDR, SFDVKD. The CDR3 sequence: CATSDLWSHEQYF. For the CDR3, the DNA is TGTGCCACCAGTGATTTGTGGTCCCACGAGCAGTACTTC.

The chain carries TRBV20-1 and TRBJ2-1; no clear D gene. This CDR3 region has 12 residues. The V gene lost 1 base and the J gene lost 6 bases, with 7 bases spanning the gap. CDR1 DFQATT and CDR2 SNEGSKA come from the germline V gene (reference sequence). The CDR3 nucleotides are TGCAGTGCTAGAGGCCAGGTCAATGAGCAGTTCTTC. It specifies CSARGQVNEQFF.

This CDR3 is CASSLATTKNIQYF. Here the CDR3 DNA reads TGCGCCAGCAGCTTGGCTACGACCAAAAACATTCAGTACTTC. The rearrangement joins TRBV5-1 to TRBJ2-4; unclear D gene. Germline V gives CDR1 SGHRS, CDR2 YFSETQ. Deletions cut 0 bases from V and 2 bases from J, with 6 bases between. CDR3 size: 14 residues. Looking up the rest from reference TRBV5-1 and TRBJ2-4 gives the full variable domain: KAGVTQTPRYLIKTRGQQVTLSCSPISGHRSVSWYQQTPGQGLQFLFEYFSETQRNKGNFPGRFSGRQFSNSRSEMNVSTLELGDSALYLCASSLATTKNIQYFGAGTRLSVL.

The chain recombines TRBV29-1 with TRBJ2-7, with 9 bases lining up with TRBD1. The CDR3 spans 13 residues. With V trimmed by 5 bases and J by 7 bases, 9 bases remained unmatched. Looked up from germline, CDR1 is SQVTM and CDR2 is ANQGSEA. CDR3 sequence: CSVSHRGLGEQYF. In DNA form, the CDR3 reads TGCAGCGTTTCTCACAGGGGGCTGGGTGAGCAGTACTTC.

This clonotype was detected only once. The chain recombines TRBV6-5 with TRBJ1-1; unclear D gene. The germline V gene encodes CDR1 MNHEY and CDR2 SVGAGI. The CDR3 loop spans 13 amino acids. V was pared by 6 bases and J by 0 bases, with 8 bases between. The CDR3 DNA follows: TGTGCCAGCAGCAAGAGTATGAACACTGAAGCTTTCTTT. It codes for CASSKSMNTEAFF.

This clonotype was seen more than once but under ten times. The rearrangement links TRBV15 to TRBJ2-5; 7 nucleotides line up with TRBD2. The CDR3 has 15 residues. Germline V gene data show CDR1 as LNHNV and CDR2 as YYDKDF (reference sequence). The V and J ends lost 0 bases and 7 bases, in that order; junction bases with no gene match: 8. CDR3 coding DNA: TGTGCCACCAGCAGAGATCCCAAAATAGCGGGGACCCAGTACTTC. Translating it yields CATSRDPKIAGTQYF.

The genes are TRBV11-2 and TRBJ2-4; 10 bases line up with TRBD2. The J call may be faulty, since TRBJ2-7 better matches the DNA end. Germline assignment: CDR1 SGHAT and CDR2 FQNNGV. The CDR3 runs 15 residues. DNA for the CDR3: TGTGCCAGCAGGACTAGCGGGTCCAGGGGTTACGAGCAGTACTTC. This gives the protein CASRTSGSRGYEQYF.

This clonotype was seen only a few times. The chain combines TRBV5-1 with TRBJ2-7; no definite D call. Trimming removed 7 bases from V and 7 bases from J, with 24 bases in between. The germline V gene has CDR1 SGHRS and CDR2 YFSETQ. The CDR3 covers 15 residues. CDR3: CASGPSVVETREQYF. In nucleotides, the CDR3 is TGCGCCAGCGGCCCCAGTGTTGTCGAGACCCGAGAGCAGTACTTC. Looking up the rest from reference TRBV5-1 and TRBJ2-7 gives the full variable domain: KAGVTQTPRYLIKTRGQQVTLSCSPISGHRSVSWYQQTPGQGLQFLFEYFSETQRNKGNFPGRFSGRQFSNSRSEMNVSTLELGDSALYLCASGPSVVETREQYFGPGTRLTVT.

The table lists this clonotype with a few counts. This chain links TRBV24-1 with TRBJ2-1, with 7 bases that match TRBD1. The CDR3 sequence is 12 residues long. V lost 9 bases to trimming and J lost 6 bases; unmatched junction nucleotides: 4. From germline, CDR1 is KGHDR and CDR2 SFDVKD. Written as DNA, the CDR3 is TGTGCCACCGGGACAGCAACCAATGAGCAGTTCTTC. It yields the protein CATGTATNEQFF.

The chain links TRBV24-1 to TRBJ2-2; 7 nucleotides line up with TRBD2. There are 13 residues in the CDR3. CDR1 is KGHDR, CDR2 SFDVKD, per germline. Trimming removed 3 bases from V and 9 bases from J; junction bases left unmatched: 3. In nucleotides, the CDR3 is TGTGCCACCAGTGATGCGGGAGTGAGGGAGCTGTTTTTT. This codes for CATSDAGVRELFF.

The V and J genes are TRBV27 and TRBJ2-7; either TRBD1 or TRBD2 may supply D (5 bases each). Deletions cut 0 bases from V and 5 bases from J, with 11 bases between. The CDR3 covers 14 residues. Looked up from germline, CDR1 is MNHEY and CDR2 is SMNVEV (reference sequence). CDR3 sequence reads: CASSLSPGTHEQYF. CDR3 nucleotide sequence: TGTGCCAGCAGTTTATCGCCAGGGACCCACGAGCAGTACTTC.

The chain links TRBV12-3 or TRBV12-4 to TRBJ2-2; D may be TRBD1 (7 bases). Trimming removed 6 bases at V and 7 bases at J, with 12 bases between. This CDR3 has 13 residues. The CDR3, as DNA: TGTGCCAGCAGAGGCAGGGGGGACGGGGAGCTGTTTTTT. Encoded protein: CASRGRGDGELFF.

This chain joins TRBV12-3 or TRBV12-4 and TRBJ2-4; the D is unclear. V gave up 2 bases and J gave up 0 bases, with 11 bases separating them. CDR3 length: 16 residues. CDR3 sequence reads: CASSLRVSLAKNIQYF. The CDR3 bases are TGTGCCAGCAGTTTAAGGGTCAGCCTAGCCAAAAACATTCAGTACTTC.

This clonotype turned up a few times. The germline gene is not matched at one end of the junction; a read error may be the cause. The chain has TRBV4-2 and TRBJ2-3, with 8 bases lining up with TRBD2. CDR1 LGHNA and CDR2 YNFKEQ come from the germline V gene. The CDR3 is 16 amino acids. This CDR3 reads CVSSLSGGRTYDTQYF. CDR3 nucleotide sequence: TGTGTCAGCAGCCTGTCGGGCGGGAGGACGTACGATACGCAGTATTTT.

Comments on this clonotype: It may be a read error: a sequence one base away is much more abundant. The chain recombines TRBV24-1 with TRBJ2-1; D might be TRBD1 or TRBD2, each matching 5 bases. The J call may not be correct, given that the DNA end is closer to TRBJ2-7. Germline loops: CDR1 KGHDR, CDR2 SFDVKD. CDR3 length equals 16 residues. DNA of the CDR3: TGTGCCACCAGTGATTCGGGACCGAGCTCCTACAATGAGCAGTACTTC. Amino acids: CATSDSGPSSYNEQYF.

Worth noting for this clonotype: No conserved phenylalanine or tryptophan is present at the end of the CDR3, so a read error is the likely explanation. This chain connects TRBV4-1 to TRBJ2-3, with unresolved D. Germline V lookup: CDR1 MGHRA, CDR2 YSYEKL. With 2 bases removed from V and 3 bases from J, the gap between germline ends came to 6 bases. This CDR3 has 13 residues. This CDR3 reads CASSQSLTDTQYL. DNA of the CDR3: TGCGCCAGCAGCCAATCCCTAACAGATACGCAGTATCTT.

The chain employs TRBV20-1 and TRBJ2-4; D call uncertain. The J call may be mistaken, given a closer DNA end match to TRBJ2-7. There are 11 residues in the CDR3. Germline V gives CDR1 DFQATT, CDR2 SNEGSKA (reference sequence). The CDR3 DNA reads as TGCAGTGCTGAACTCGTTAGCGAGCAGTACTTC. Residues: CSAELVSEQYF.

The chain combines TRBV3-1 with TRBJ2-4; D unclear. Germline CDR1 and CDR2: LGHDT and YNNKEL (reference sequence). V dropped 3 bases and J dropped 10 bases, with 13 bases sitting between them. This CDR3 comprises 13 residues. The CDR3 DNA reads TGTGCCAGCAGCCATTTTGGGGATAGTATTCAGTACTTC. Its translation is CASSHFGDSIQYF.